Listed below are T cell receptor beta chains from one sample, sequenced in a study of human T cells and chemical hapten exposure. Each CDR3 protein is one row after TCRdb ran MiXCR on the RACE reads. The sample has 370,000 or so distinct CDR3 sequences, 4% to 5.5% seen once. The sample was whole blood, taken in connection with sensitization to the hapten diphenylcyclopropenone (DPC). These receptors were obtained from a woman in her forties or fifties with alopecia areata. Some clones in this sample may be carry-over from other donors' samples. Each CDR3 is given with its conserved first and last residue. The D gene is left open where the match is weak. For some rows the clone size is stated as once, few or many, or as a class when expanded; others skip it.

cdr3_aa cdr3_nt j_call v_call clone_size d_call
CASSPDTLAGRYTDTQYF TGTGCCAGCAGCCCCGATACTTTAGCGGGGCGATACACAGATACGCAGTATTTT TRBJ2-3 TRBV4-2 many TRBD2
CASSSQGSETQYF TGCGCCAGCAGCTCCCAGGGGTCTGAGACCCAGTACTTC TRBJ2-5 TRBV5-1 many NA
CATGTGQGEQFF TGTGCCACCGGGACCGGACAGGGCGAGCAGTTCTTC TRBJ2-1 TRBV7-3 many TRBD1
CASSGGLRAAITNEKLFF TGCGCCAGCAGCGGGGGCCTAAGAGCGGCTATAACTAATGAAAAACTGTTTTTT TRBJ1-4 TRBV5-1 few NA
CASSESQTGGRFTGELFF TGTGCCAGCAGTGAATCTCAAACGGGAGGCCGCTTCACCGGGGAGCTGTTTTTT TRBJ2-2 TRBV25-1 few TRBD2
CASSYRDDTEAFF TGTGCCAGCAGTTACAGGGATGACACTGAAGCTTTCTTT TRBJ1-1 TRBV12-3/TRBV12-4 many NA
CATLTSGGLSGANVLTF TGTGCCACCCTGACTAGCGGGGGTCTCTCTGGGGCCAACGTCCTGACTTTC TRBJ2-6 TRBV19 NA TRBD2
CASTPGGNEQFF TGTGCCAGCACCCCTGGAGGCAATGAGCAGTTCTTC TRBJ2-1 TRBV7-2 many NA
CASSSGLGTTTGELFF TGTGCCAGCAGCTCCGGGTTGGGGACTACCACCGGGGAGCTGTTTTTT TRBJ2-2 TRBV7-9 few TRBD2
CASARDRESGELFF TGTGCCAGCGCCCGGGACAGGGAGTCCGGGGAGCTGTTTTTT TRBJ2-2 TRBV28 many TRBD1
CASSRQATGDLFF TGTGCCAGCAGTCGACAGGCCACCGGGGATCTGTTTTTT TRBJ2-2 TRBV11-2 NA NA
CASSPPVGAGGPFTDTQYF TGTGCCAGCAGCCCTCCGGTAGGGGCGGGAGGCCCTTTCACAGATACGCAGTATTTT TRBJ2-3 TRBV9 many TRBD2
CSVAPETQYF TGCAGCGTTGCTCCCGAGACCCAGTACTTC TRBJ2-5 TRBV29-1 many NA
CASSYAAGPANGYTF TGTGCCAGCAGTTACGCAGCAGGCCCAGCCAATGGCTACACCTTC TRBJ1-2 TRBV6-5 many NA
CASSSRIQGIDNSPLHF TGTGCCAGCAGTTCCCGAATACAGGGAATAGATAATTCACCCCTCCACTTT TRBJ1-6 TRBV2 many NA
CASSLWVSGTPVGKLFF TGTGCCAGCAGCTTATGGGTCTCCGGGACACCAGTAGGAAAACTGTTTTTT TRBJ1-4 TRBV7-8 NA NA
CASSQVGVRTDTQYF TGTGCCAGCAGCCAAGTGGGGGTGCGCACAGATACGCAGTATTTT TRBJ2-3 TRBV14 many NA